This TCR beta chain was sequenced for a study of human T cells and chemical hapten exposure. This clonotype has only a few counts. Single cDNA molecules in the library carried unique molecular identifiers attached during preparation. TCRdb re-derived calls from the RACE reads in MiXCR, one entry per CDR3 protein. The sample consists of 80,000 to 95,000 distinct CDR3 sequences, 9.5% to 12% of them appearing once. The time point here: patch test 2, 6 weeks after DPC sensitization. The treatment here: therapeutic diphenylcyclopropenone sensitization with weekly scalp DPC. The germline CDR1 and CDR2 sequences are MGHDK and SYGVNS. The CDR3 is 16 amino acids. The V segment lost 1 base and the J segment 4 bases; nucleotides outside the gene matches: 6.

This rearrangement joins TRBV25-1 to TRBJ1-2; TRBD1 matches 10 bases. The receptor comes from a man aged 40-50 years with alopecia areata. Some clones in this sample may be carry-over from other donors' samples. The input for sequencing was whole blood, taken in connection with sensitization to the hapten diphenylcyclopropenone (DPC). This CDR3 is CASSEFRQGARYGYTF. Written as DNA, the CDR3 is TGTGCCAGCAGTGAATTCAGACAGGGGGCGCGCTATGGCTACACCTTC.